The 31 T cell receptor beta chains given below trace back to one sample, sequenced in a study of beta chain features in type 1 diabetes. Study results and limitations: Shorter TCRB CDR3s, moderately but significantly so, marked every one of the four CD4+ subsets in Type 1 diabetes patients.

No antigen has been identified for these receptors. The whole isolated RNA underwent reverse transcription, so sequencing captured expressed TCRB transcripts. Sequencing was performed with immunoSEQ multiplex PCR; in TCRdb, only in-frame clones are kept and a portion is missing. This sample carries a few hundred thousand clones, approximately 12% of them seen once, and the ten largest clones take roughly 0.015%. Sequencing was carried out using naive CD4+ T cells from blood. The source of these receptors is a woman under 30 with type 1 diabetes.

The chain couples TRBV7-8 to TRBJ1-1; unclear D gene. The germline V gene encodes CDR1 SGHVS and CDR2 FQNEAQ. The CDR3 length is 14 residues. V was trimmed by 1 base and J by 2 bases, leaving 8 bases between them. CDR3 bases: TGTGCCAGCAGCTTAGACGAGAGCAACACTGAAGCTTTCTTT. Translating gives CASSLDESNTEAFF.

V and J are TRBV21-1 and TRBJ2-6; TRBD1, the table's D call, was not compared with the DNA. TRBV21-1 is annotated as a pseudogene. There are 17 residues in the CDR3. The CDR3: CASSSTGHPSGANVLTF. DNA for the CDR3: TGTGCCAGCAGCAGTACGGGACACCCCTCTGGGGCCAACGTCCTGACTTTC.

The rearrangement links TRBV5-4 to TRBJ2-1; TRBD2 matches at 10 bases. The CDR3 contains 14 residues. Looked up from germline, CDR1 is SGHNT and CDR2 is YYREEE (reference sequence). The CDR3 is CASFGTSAYNEQFF. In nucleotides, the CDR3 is TGTGCATCCTTTGGGACTAGCGCTTACAATGAGCAGTTCTTC. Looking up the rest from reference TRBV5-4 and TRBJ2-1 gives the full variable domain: ETGVTQSPTHLIKTRGQQVTLRCSSQSGHNTVSWYQQALGQGPQFIFQYYREEENGRGNFPPRFSGLQFPNYSSELNVNALELDDSALYLCASFGTSAYNEQFFGPGTRLTVL.

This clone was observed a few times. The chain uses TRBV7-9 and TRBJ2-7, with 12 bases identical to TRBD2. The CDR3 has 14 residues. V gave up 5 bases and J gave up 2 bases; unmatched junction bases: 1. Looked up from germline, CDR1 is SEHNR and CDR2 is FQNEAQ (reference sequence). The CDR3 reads CASSRTSGTYEQYF. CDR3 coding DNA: TGTGCCAGCAGCCGGACTAGCGGGACCTACGAGCAGTACTTC.

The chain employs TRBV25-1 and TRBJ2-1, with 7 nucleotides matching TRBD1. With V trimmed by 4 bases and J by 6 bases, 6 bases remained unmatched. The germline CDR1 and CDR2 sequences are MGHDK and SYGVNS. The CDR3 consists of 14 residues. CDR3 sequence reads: CASSAYHRGNEQFF. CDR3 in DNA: TGTGCCAGCAGTGCCTACCACAGGGGCAATGAGCAGTTCTTC.

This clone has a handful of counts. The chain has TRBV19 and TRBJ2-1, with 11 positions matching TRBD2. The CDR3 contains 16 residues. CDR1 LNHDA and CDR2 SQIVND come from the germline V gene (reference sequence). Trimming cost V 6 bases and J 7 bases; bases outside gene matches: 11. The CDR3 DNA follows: TGTGCCAGTAGAATATTCCCGGGACTAGCGGTGAATGAGCAGTTCTTC. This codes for CASRIFPGLAVNEQFF.

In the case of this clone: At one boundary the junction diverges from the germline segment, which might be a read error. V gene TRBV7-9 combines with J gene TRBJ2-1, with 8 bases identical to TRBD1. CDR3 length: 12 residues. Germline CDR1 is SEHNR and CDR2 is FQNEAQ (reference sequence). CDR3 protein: CASSLEDREPVF. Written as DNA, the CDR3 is TGTGCCAGCAGCTTAGAGGACAGGGAACCAGTCTTC.

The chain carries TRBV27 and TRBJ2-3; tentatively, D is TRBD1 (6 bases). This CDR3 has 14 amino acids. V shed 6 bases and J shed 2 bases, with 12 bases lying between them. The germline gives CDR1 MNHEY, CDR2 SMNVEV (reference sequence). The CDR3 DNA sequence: TGTGCCAGCAGGGGTAGGGGGAACACAGATACGCAGTATTTT. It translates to CASRGRGNTDTQYF.

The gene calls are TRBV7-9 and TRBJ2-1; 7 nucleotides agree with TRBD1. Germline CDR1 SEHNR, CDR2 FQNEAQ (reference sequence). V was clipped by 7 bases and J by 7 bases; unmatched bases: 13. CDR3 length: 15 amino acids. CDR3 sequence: CASTLGQGVMNEQFF. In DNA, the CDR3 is TGTGCCAGCACCTTGGGGCAGGGGGTTATGAATGAGCAGTTCTTC.

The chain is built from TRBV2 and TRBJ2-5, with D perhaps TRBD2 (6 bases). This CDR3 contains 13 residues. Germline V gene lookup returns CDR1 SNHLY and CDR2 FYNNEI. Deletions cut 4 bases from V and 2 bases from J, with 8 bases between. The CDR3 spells CASSGDFQETQYF. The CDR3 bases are TGTGCCAGCAGTGGGGACTTTCAAGAGACCCAGTACTTC.

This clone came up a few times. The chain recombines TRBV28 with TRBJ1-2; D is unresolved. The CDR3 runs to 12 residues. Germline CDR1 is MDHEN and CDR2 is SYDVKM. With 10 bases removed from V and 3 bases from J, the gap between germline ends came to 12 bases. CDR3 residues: CATPGLHYGYTF. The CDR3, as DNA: TGTGCCACCCCTGGCCTCCACTATGGCTACACCTTC.

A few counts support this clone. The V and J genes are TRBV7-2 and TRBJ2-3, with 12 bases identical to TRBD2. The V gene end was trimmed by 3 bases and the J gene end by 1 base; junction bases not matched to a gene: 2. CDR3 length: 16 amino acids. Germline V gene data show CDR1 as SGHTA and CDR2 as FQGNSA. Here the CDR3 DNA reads TGTGCCAGCAGCTTTCGACTAGCGGGAGGCACAGATACGCAGTATTTT. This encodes CASSFRLAGGTDTQYF.

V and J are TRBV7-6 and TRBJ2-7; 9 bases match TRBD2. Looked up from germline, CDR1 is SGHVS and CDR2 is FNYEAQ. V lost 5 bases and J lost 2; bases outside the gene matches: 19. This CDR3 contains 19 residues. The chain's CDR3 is CASSLTPGFSGSLTYEQYF. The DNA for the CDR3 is TGTGCCAGCAGCCTCACCCCCGGCTTTAGCGGGAGTTTGACCTACGAGCAGTACTTC.

DNA of the CDR3: TGTGCCAGCAGTCTACCCGCCGGGGCCAACGTCCTGACTTTC. This encodes CASSLPAGANVLTF. The rearrangement joins TRBV5-4 to TRBJ2-6; D call uncertain. The CDR3 consists of 14 residues. In germline, CDR1 is SGHNT, CDR2 YYREEE (reference sequence). The V end was cut by 5 bases, the J end by 4 bases, with 10 bases between.

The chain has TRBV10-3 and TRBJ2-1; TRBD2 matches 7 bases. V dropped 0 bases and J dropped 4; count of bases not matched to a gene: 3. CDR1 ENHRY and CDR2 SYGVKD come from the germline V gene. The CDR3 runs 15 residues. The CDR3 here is CAISESLAEYNEQFF. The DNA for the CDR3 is TGTGCCATCAGTGAGTCTCTAGCGGAATACAATGAGCAGTTCTTC.

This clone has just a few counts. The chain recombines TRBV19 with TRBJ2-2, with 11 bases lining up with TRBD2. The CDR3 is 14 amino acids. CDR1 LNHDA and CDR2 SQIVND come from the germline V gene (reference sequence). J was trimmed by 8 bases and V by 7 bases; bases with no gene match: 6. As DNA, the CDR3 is TGTGCCAGTACAGCACTAGCGGGAGCGGGGGAGCTGTTTTTT. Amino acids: CASTALAGAGELFF.

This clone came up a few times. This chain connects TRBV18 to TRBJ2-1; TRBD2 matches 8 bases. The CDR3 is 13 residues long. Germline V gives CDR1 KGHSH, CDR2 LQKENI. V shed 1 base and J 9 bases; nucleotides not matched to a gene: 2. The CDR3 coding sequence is TGTGCCAGCTCACCACTAGCGGGAAGTGAGCAGTTCTTC. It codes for CASSPLAGSEQFF.

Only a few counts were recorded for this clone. As DNA, the CDR3 is TGTGCCAGCAGTTCGGGACAGGGGTCCTACGAGCAGTACGTC. Its protein is CASSSGQGSYEQYV. The V call is TRBV6-5, the J call TRBJ2-7, with 10 positions matching TRBD1. J lost 1 base, V lost 4 bases, and 1 base had no gene match. CDR1 is MNHEY and CDR2 is SVGAGI in the germline V gene. The CDR3 has 14 residues.

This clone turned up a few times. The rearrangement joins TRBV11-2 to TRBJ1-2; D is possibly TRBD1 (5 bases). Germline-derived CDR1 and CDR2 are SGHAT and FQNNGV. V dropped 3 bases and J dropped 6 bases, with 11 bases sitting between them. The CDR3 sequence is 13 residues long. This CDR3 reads CASSFLTADGYTF. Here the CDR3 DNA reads TGTGCCAGCAGCTTCCTGACAGCTGATGGCTACACCTTC.

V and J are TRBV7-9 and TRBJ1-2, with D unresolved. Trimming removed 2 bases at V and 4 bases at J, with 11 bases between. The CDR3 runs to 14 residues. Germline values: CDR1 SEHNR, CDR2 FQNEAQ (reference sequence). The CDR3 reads CASSLQVESYGYTF. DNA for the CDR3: TGTGCCAGCAGCTTACAGGTCGAAAGCTATGGCTACACCTTC.

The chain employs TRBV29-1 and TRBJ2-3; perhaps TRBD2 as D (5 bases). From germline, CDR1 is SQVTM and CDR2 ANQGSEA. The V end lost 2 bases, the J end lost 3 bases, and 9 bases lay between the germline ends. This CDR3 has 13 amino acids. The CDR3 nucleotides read TGCAGCGTTGAATTAGCGCGGACAGATACGCAGTATTTT. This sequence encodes CSVELARTDTQYF.

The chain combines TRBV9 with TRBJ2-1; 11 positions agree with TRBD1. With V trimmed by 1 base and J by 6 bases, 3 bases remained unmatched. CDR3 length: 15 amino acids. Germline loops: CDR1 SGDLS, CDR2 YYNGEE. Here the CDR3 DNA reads TGTGCCAGCAGCGTATTAGGGACAGGGGGCAATGAGCAGTTCTTC. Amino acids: CASSVLGTGGNEQFF.

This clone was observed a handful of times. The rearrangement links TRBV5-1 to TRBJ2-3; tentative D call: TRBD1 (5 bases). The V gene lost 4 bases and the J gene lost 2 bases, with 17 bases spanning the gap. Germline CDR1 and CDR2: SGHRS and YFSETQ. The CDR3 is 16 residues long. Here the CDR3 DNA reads TGCGCCAGCAGCGGGGCTAGGAGTTCCTACACAGATACGCAGTATTTT. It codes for CASSGARSSYTDTQYF. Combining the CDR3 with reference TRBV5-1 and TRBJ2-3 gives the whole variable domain KAGVTQTPRYLIKTRGQQVTLSCSPISGHRSVSWYQQTPGQGLQFLFEYFSETQRNKGNFPGRFSGRQFSNSRSEMNVSTLELGDSALYLCASSGARSSYTDTQYFGPGTRLTVL.

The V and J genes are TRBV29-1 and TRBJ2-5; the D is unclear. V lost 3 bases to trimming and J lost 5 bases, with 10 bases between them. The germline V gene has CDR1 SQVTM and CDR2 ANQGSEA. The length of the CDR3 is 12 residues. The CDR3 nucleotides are TGCAGCGTTGATTATTTCGCGGAGACCCAGTACTTC. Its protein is CSVDYFAETQYF.

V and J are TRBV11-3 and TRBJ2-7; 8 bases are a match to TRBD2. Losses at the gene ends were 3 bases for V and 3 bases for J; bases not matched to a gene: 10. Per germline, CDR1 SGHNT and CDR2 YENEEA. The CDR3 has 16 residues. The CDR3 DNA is TGTGCCAGCAGCTTTACTAGCGGAAACCTTCTCTACGAGCAGTACGTC. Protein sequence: CASSFTSGNLLYEQYV.

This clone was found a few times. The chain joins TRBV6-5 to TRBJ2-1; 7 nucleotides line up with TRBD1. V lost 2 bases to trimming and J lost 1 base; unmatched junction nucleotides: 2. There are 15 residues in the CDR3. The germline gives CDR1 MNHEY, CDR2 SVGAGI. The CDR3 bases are TGTGCCAGCAGTTACACAGGGGCTTCCTACAATGAGCAGTTCTTC. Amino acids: CASSYTGASYNEQFF.

Here the CDR3 reads CASSPPQGQATGELFF. CDR3 coding DNA: TGTGCCAGCTCACCCCCGCAGGGACAGGCTACCGGGGAGCTGTTTTTT. The J gene is TRBJ2-2, the V gene TRBV18, with TRBD1 matching over 8 bases. Germline V gene sequence: CDR1 KGHSH, CDR2 LQKENI. The CDR3 length is 16 residues. With V trimmed by 3 bases and J by 5 bases, 8 bases remained unmatched.

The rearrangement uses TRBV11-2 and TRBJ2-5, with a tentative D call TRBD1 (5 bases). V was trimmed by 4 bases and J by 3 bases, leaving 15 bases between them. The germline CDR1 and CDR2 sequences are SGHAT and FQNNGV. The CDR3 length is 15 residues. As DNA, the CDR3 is TGTGCCAGCAGCTCCGGTGGGGCGTCGGAAGAGACCCAGTACTTC. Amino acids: CASSSGGASEETQYF.

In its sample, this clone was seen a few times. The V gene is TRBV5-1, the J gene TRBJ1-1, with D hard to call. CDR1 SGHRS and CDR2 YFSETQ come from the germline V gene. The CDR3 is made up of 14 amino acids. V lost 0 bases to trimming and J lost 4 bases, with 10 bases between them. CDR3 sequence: CASSLGHRGTEAFF. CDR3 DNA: TGCGCCAGCAGCTTGGGGCACCGGGGCACTGAAGCTTTCTTT.

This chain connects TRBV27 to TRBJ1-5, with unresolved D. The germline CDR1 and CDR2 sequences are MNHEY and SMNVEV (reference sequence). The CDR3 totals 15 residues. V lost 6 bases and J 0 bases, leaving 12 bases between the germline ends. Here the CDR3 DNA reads TGTGCCAGCAGGAGGGAGGGAAATAGCAATCAGCCCCAGCATTTT. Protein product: CASRREGNSNQPQHF.

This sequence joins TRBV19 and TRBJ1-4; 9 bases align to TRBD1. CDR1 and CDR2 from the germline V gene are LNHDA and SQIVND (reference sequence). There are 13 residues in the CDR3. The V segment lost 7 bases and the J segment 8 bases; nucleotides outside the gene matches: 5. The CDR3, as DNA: TGTGCCAGTAAGGACAGGGGTGGGGAAAAACTGTTTTTT. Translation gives CASKDRGGEKLFF.